The 25 T cell receptor beta chains below come from one sample, sequenced in a study of early T cells in non-severe SARS-CoV-2 infection. Using its own MiXCR run on the 5' RACE reads, TCRdb lists one record per CDR3 protein. The sample has fewer than 60,000 distinct CDR3 sequences, 9.3% seen once. Sequenced sample: whole blood. The receptors were gathered from an adult who was a healthcare worker with PCR-confirmed SARS-CoV-2 infection or an uninfected control (not recorded which).

This clonotype was seen at least ten times. The chain links TRBV7-9 to TRBJ1-2; D remains ambiguous. Trimming removed 1 base at V and 4 bases at J, with 13 bases between. The CDR3 spans 15 residues. Germline CDR1 and CDR2: SEHNR and FQNEAQ (reference sequence). The CDR3: CASSLDGGWAYGYTF. The CDR3 DNA sequence: TGTGCCAGCAGCTTAGACGGCGGATGGGCCTATGGCTACACCTTC.

This clonotype showed up just a few times. The rearrangement links TRBV2 to TRBJ2-3, with TRBD1 matching 8 bases. V shed 6 bases and J 1 base; nucleotides not matched to a gene: 3. The germline CDR1 and CDR2 sequences are SNHLY and FYNNEI. The CDR3 totals 14 residues. The CDR3 protein is CASRAGQGTDTQYF. CDR3 DNA: TGTGCCAGCAGGGCGGGACAGGGCACAGATACGCAGTATTTT.

This clonotype was detected many times. The chain is built from TRBV29-1 and TRBJ2-1; TRBD2 agrees at 11 bases. Germline trimming cut 2 bases from V and 12 bases from J; bases unmatched to any gene: 3. This CDR3 is 12 amino acids long. Germline CDR1 reads SQVTM; CDR2 reads ANQGSEA. In nucleotides, the CDR3 is TGCAGCGTTGAAACTAGCGGGAGTACGCAGTTCTTC. Residues: CSVETSGSTQFF.

Ten or more counts support this clonotype. The chain is built from TRBV27 and TRBJ1-6; D is unresolved. The CDR3 spans 15 residues. The germline V and J ends were trimmed by 10 bases and 7 bases, with 20 bases remaining between them. Germline V gene data show CDR1 as MNHEY and CDR2 as SMNVEV (reference sequence). CDR3 loop: CATKNQGAQNSPLHF. The DNA of the CDR3 is TGTGCCACCAAAAACCAAGGAGCTCAAAATTCACCCCTCCACTTT.

CDR3 loop: CASSPGQGAFLAETQYF. DNA of the CDR3: TGCGCCAGCAGCCCCGGACAGGGGGCATTCCTAGCGGAGACCCAGTACTTC. The chain has TRBV5-1 and TRBJ2-5; 11 bases map to TRBD1. The ends lost 4 bases at V and 5 bases at J; junction bases unmatched: 13. Germline loops: CDR1 SGHRS, CDR2 YFSETQ. CDR3 length: 17 residues. Based on the CDR3 plus reference TRBV5-1 and TRBJ2-5, the full variable domain is KAGVTQTPRYLIKTRGQQVTLSCSPISGHRSVSWYQQTPGQGLQFLFEYFSETQRNKGNFPGRFSGRQFSNSRSEMNVSTLELGDSALYLCASSPGQGAFLAETQYFGPGTRLLVL.

In the case of this clonotype: A read error is possible here, since a much larger clone lies one base away. In DNA form, the CDR3 reads TGTGCCAGTAGAATGATGAGATCTAAGACTGAAGCTTTCTTT. This encodes CASRMMRSKTEAFF. This chain connects TRBV19 to TRBJ1-1; no definite D call. V shed 6 bases and J shed 5 bases, with 16 bases lying between them. CDR1 and CDR2 (germline): LNHDA, SQIVND (reference sequence). This CDR3 spans 14 amino acids.

By share, this clonotype ranks as medium-sized (0.01 to 0.1%). The rearrangement links TRBV28 to TRBJ2-7; 9 nucleotides line up with TRBD1. The CDR3 spans 18 residues. Unmatched junction bases numbered 11, after V lost 2 bases and J lost 0 bases. Germline V gene sequence: CDR1 MDHEN, CDR2 SYDVKM. The CDR3: CASSLPTNRTGDSYEQYF. The DNA for the CDR3 is TGTGCCAGCAGTTTACCCACAAACCGGACAGGGGACTCCTACGAGCAGTACTTC.

This clonotype appeared many times. The gene calls are TRBV20-1 and TRBJ2-3, with a possible D match to TRBD2 (6 bases). The CDR3 covers 13 residues. Between the trimmed V and J ends, which lost 6 bases and 0 bases, there was a span of 10 bases. The germline V gene encodes CDR1 DFQATT and CDR2 SNEGSKA (reference sequence). CDR3 bases: TGCAGTGCACCGGGACTGAGCACAGATACGCAGTATTTT. As protein: CSAPGLSTDTQYF.

This clonotype was observed many times. The V call is TRBV10-3, the J call TRBJ1-5; D perhaps matches TRBD1 (6 bases). The length of the CDR3 is 12 residues. With 8 bases removed from V and 4 bases from J, the gap between germline ends came to 9 bases. CDR1 and CDR2 (germline): ENHRY, SYGVKD. This CDR3 reads CAIGQPNQPQHF. The DNA of the CDR3 is TGTGCCATCGGACAGCCAAATCAGCCCCAGCATTTT.

This clonotype occurred a few times. The V gene is TRBV20-1, the J gene TRBJ2-1, with a possible D match to TRBD2 (6 bases). Per germline, CDR1 DFQATT and CDR2 SNEGSKA (reference sequence). Trimming cost V 1 base and J 16 bases, with 26 bases left between them. The CDR3 runs 15 residues. The CDR3 bases are TGCAGTGCTAGAGGATCGGCTAGCGTAGTAAACCCTCATTTCTTC. Its translation: CSARGSASVVNPHFF.

The chain carries TRBV24-1 and TRBJ1-5; a weak D match, TRBD1 (6 bases). In germline, CDR1 is KGHDR, CDR2 SFDVKD. This CDR3 is 16 amino acids long. Between the trimmed V and J ends, which lost 4 bases and 4 bases, there was a span of 16 bases. In nucleotides, the CDR3 is TGTGCCACCAGTGACGAGCGGGCAGGGGTAAATCAGCCCCAGCATTTT. Encoded protein: CATSDERAGVNQPQHF.

This clonotype was seen a handful of times. V and J are TRBV6-2 or TRBV6-3 and TRBJ2-1, with 8 bases lining up with TRBD1. CDR3 size: 15 residues. Per the germline V gene, CDR1 is MNHEY and CDR2 is SVGEGT. With V trimmed by 5 bases and J by 7 bases, 10 bases remained unmatched. For the CDR3, the DNA is TGTGCCAGCAGTAACACCGACAGGGGCTTAAATGAGCAGTTCTTC. Encoded protein: CASSNTDRGLNEQFF.

This clonotype was counted ten times or more. This chain connects TRBV7-2 to TRBJ2-2, with a possible D match to TRBD1 (5 bases). Trimming took 0 bases from V and 7 from J, leaving 9 bases between them. The germline V gene has CDR1 SGHTA and CDR2 FQGNSA. This CDR3 has 14 residues. The CDR3 coding sequence is TGTGCCAGCAGCTTAGCAGGGGTTCACGGGGAGCTGTTTTTT. This sequence encodes CASSLAGVHGELFF.

This clonotype has at least ten counts. The rearrangement links TRBV11-2 to TRBJ1-6; tentative D call: TRBD1 (6 bases). V lost 7 bases to trimming and J lost 8 bases, with 18 bases between them. The CDR3 is 15 residues long. Germline V lookup: CDR1 SGHAT, CDR2 FQNNGV. CDR3 in amino acids: CASTSLGGAYSPLHF. CDR3 DNA sequence: TGTGCCAGCACCTCACTAGGGGGGGCGTATTCACCCCTCCACTTT.

V usage is TRBV12-3 or TRBV12-4 and J usage is TRBJ1-1; a possible D gene is TRBD1 (5 bases). This CDR3 is built from 14 residues. V was shortened by 9 bases and J by 1 base, with 15 bases between the two germline ends. The CDR3: CASNVGTENTEAFF. The CDR3 coding sequence is TGTGCCAGTAACGTCGGGACGGAGAACACTGAAGCTTTCTTT.

This clonotype was counted only a few times. The J gene is TRBJ1-1, the V gene TRBV11-2; D is possibly TRBD1 (6 bases). The ends were cut back, 5 bases at V and 0 bases at J, with 16 bases in the middle. The CDR3 is 16 amino acids. CDR1 is SGHAT, CDR2 FQNNGV, per germline. CDR3 sequence (DNA): TGTGCCAGCAGCAGGGGGACGTCCACCATGAACACTGAAGCTTTCTTT. Protein: CASSRGTSTMNTEAFF.

V usage is TRBV7-3 and J usage is TRBJ2-6; D is ambiguous. Germline V CDR1 and CDR2: SGHTA, FQGTGA. V dropped 1 base and J dropped 0 bases, with 7 bases sitting between them. There are 16 residues in the CDR3. This CDR3 reads CASSLRVGSGANVLTF. The DNA for the CDR3 is TGTGCCAGCAGCTTAAGAGTCGGCTCTGGGGCCAACGTCCTGACTTTC.

This clonotype was counted at least ten times. The chain joins TRBV7-2 to TRBJ1-2; perhaps TRBD1 as D (6 bases). Germline V gene sequence: CDR1 SGHTA, CDR2 FQGNSA. CDR3 length: 14 residues. V lost 2 bases, J lost 8 bases, and 15 bases lay in between. This CDR3 reads CASSLNPGADGYTF. The CDR3 region has the DNA TGTGCCAGCAGCTTAAATCCGGGGGCCGACGGCTACACCTTC.

This clonotype was counted ten times or more. V gene TRBV28 combines with J gene TRBJ2-1, with TRBD1 as a possible D gene (6 bases). In germline, CDR1 is MDHEN, CDR2 SYDVKM. Trimming stripped 4 bases from V and 3 bases from J, with 13 bases between. The CDR3 is made up of 15 amino acids. CDR3 region: CASSSSGALYNEQFF. The CDR3 region has the DNA TGTGCCAGCAGTTCGTCAGGGGCCCTCTACAATGAGCAGTTCTTC.

Points on this clonotype: A much more abundant neighbour one base away suggests this may be a read error. The chain employs TRBV28 and TRBJ2-1, with 7 bases identical to TRBD2. Germline values: CDR1 MDHEN, CDR2 SYDVKM. With 4 bases clipped from V and 5 bases from J, the junction kept 8 bases outside the gene matches. CDR3 length equals 15 residues. This CDR3 is CASSSSRTRDNEQFF. The DNA of the CDR3 is TGTGCCAGCAGTTCATCCAGGACTAGGGACAATGAGCAGTTCTTC.

This clonotype was seen at least ten times. This chain joins TRBV28 and TRBJ1-5; TRBD1 matches 9 bases. Germline V gene data show CDR1 as MDHEN and CDR2 as SYDVKM. The V segment lost 5 bases and the J segment 4 bases; nucleotides outside the gene matches: 3. The CDR3 loop spans 14 amino acids. The CDR3 region is CASSPGTGNQPQHF. The CDR3 DNA reads TGTGCCAGCAGTCCCGGGACAGGGAATCAGCCCCAGCATTTT.

The sample holds many counts of this clonotype. V gene TRBV6-5 combines with J gene TRBJ1-1; maybe TRBD1 (5 bases). The germline gives CDR1 MNHEY, CDR2 SVGAGI. The CDR3 loop spans 12 amino acids. V was shortened by 6 bases and J by 8 bases, with 13 bases between the two germline ends. CDR3 loop: CASREGPTEAFF. CDR3 nucleotides: TGTGCCAGCAGGGAGGGACCAACCGAAGCTTTCTTT.

Points on this clonotype: A read error may explain this, as a much larger clone is one base away. The V and J genes are TRBV5-1 and TRBJ2-1; D call uncertain. The CDR3 loop spans 15 amino acids. CDR1 is SGHRS and CDR2 is YFSETQ in the germline V gene. CDR3 amino acids: CASSKDPGSYNGQFF. CDR3 DNA sequence: TGCGCCAGCAGCAAGGACCCGGGCTCCTACAATGGGCAGTTCTTC.

This clonotype occurred a few times. V and J are TRBV10-3 and TRBJ2-7; D is unclear. Germline loops: CDR1 ENHRY, CDR2 SYGVKD. Trimming removed 2 bases from V and 2 bases from J, with 4 bases in between. This CDR3 has 12 amino acids. The chain's CDR3 is CAISEATYEQYF. Here the CDR3 DNA reads TGTGCCATCAGTGAGGCGACCTACGAGCAGTACTTC.

This clonotype was observed at least ten times. The V call is TRBV9, the J call TRBJ2-3; no reliable D call. The V gene's germline CDR1 is SGDLS and CDR2 YYNGEE. V was trimmed by 3 bases and J by 6 bases, leaving 8 bases between them. The CDR3 length is 12 residues. Written as DNA, the CDR3 is TGTGCCAGCAGCGCCATGAGGGATACGCAGTATTTT. Protein product: CASSAMRDTQYF.